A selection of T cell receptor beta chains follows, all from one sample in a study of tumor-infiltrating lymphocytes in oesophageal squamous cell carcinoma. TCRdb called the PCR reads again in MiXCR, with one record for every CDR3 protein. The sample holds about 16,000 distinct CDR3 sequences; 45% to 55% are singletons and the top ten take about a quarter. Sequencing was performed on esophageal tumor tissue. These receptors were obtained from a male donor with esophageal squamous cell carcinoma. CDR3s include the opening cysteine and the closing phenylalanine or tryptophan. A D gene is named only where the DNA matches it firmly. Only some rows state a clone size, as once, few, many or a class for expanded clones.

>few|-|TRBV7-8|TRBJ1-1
CASSLGSRGKDTEAFF
TGTGCCAGCAGCTTAGGTTCGAGGGGTAAGGACACTGAAGCTTTCTTT
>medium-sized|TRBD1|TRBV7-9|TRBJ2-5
CASSRGTAAETQYF
TGTGCCAGCAGCCGTGGGACAGCCGCGGAGACCCAGTACTTC
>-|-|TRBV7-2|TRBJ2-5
CASSLAYATRSQYF
TGTGCCAGCAGCTTAGCGTATGCTACGAGGTCCCAGTACTTC
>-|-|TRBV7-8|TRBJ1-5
CASSLAPYQPQHF
TGTGCCAGCAGCTTAGCCCCTTATCAGCCCCAGCATTTT
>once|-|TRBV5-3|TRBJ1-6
CASSSPKVGRDNSPLHF
TGTGCCAGCAGCTCTCCCAAGGTGGGCAGGGATAATTCACCCCTCCACTTT
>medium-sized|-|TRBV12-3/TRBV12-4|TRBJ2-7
CASSFEWAYEQYF
TGTGCCAGCAGTTTTGAGTGGGCCTACGAGCAGTACTTC
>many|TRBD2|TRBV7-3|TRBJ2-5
CASSSGLEQTQYF
TGTGCCAGCAGCTCGGGACTAGAACAGACCCAGTACTTC
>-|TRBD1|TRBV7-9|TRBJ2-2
CASRTGAPGELFF
TGTGCCAGCAGGACAGGGGCCCCCGGGGAGCTGTTTTTT
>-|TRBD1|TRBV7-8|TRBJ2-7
CASRPDRGYEQYF
TGTGCCAGCAGACCGGACAGGGGCTACGAGCAGTACTTC
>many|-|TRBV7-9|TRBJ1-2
CASSLETVANYGYTF
TGTGCCAGCAGCTTAGAGACGGTAGCTAACTATGGCTACACCTTC
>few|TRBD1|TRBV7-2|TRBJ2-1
CASSLGEGTAQFF
TGTGCCAGCAGCTTAGGGGAAGGGACAGCTCAGTTCTTC
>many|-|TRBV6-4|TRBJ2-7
CASSGIKGQRVSPVSYEQYF
TGTGCCAGCAGTGGAATCAAAGGACAGAGGGTAAGCCCCGTATCCTACGAGCAGTACTTC
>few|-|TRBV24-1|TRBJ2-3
CATSAPQGHTDTQYF
TGTGCCACCAGTGCCCCCCAGGGGCACACAGATACGCAGTATTTT
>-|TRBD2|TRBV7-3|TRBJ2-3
CASSPGLAGSSTDTQYF
TGTGCCAGCAGCCCGGGACTAGCGGGGTCTAGCACAGATACGCAGTATTTT
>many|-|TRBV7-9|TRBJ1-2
CASDTGRGYGYTF
TGTGCCAGCGACACGGGGCGGGGCTATGGCTACACCTTC
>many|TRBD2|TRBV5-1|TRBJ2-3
CASSLLPSGPTDTQYF
TGCGCCAGCAGCCTACTCCCTAGCGGTCCCACAGATACGCAGTATTTT
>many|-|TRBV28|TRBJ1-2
CASSLSPGNNYGYTF
TGTGCCAGCAGTTTATCCCCAGGAAATAACTATGGCTACACCTTC
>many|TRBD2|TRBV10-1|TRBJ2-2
CASSDESGLAGDTGELFF
TGCGCCAGCAGCGATGAGTCGGGACTAGCGGGAGATACCGGGGAGCTGTTTTTT
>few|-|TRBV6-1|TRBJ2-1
CASRTSSYNEQFF
TGTGCCAGCAGGACTAGCTCCTACAATGAGCAGTTCTTC
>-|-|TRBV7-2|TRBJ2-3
CASSLSGAGDTQYF
TGTGCCAGCAGCCTGTCGGGAGCGGGAGATACGCAGTATTTT
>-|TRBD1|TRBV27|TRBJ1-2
CASSSGQGVANYGYTF
TGTGCCAGCAGTTCGGGACAGGGGGTAGCTAACTATGGCTACACCTTC
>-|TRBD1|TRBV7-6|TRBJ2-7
CASSLDRGQGYEQYF
TGTGCCAGCAGCTTAGACAGGGGGCAAGGCTACGAGCAGTACTTC
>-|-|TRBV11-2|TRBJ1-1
CASSFVGNWNTEAFF
TGTGCCAGCAGCTTTGTGGGGAATTGGAACACTGAAGCTTTCTTT
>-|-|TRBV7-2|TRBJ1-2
CASSFSHEANYGYTF
TGTGCCAGCAGCTTCTCCCACGAAGCTAACTATGGCTACACCTTC
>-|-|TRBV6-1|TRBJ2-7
CASSEGVLYEQYF
TGTGCCAGCAGTGAAGGGGTACTCTACGAGCAGTACTTC
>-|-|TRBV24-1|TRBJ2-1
CATSDPKGETYNEQFF
TGTGCCACCAGTGACCCCAAAGGGGAGACTTACAATGAGCAGTTCTTC
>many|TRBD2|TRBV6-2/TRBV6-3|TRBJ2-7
CASSYSQLAGVEQYF
TGTGCCAGCAGTTACTCGCAACTAGCGGGAGTCGAGCAGTACTTC
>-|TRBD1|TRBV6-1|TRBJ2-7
CASRHGQGYEQYF
TGTGCCAGCAGACATGGACAGGGCTACGAGCAGTACTTC
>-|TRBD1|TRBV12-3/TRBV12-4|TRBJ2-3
CASQGDGRQGFTDTQYF
TGTGCCAGCCAAGGCGACGGTCGACAGGGGTTCACAGATACGCAGTATTTT
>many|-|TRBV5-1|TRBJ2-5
CASSPGTYYNEQYF
TGCGCCAGCAGCCCAGGGACTTACTACAATGAGCAGTACTTC
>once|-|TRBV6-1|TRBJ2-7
CASRPGGSPYEQYF
TGTGCCAGCAGACCGGGGGGCTCTCCCTACGAGCAGTACTTC
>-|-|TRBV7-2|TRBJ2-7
CASSFAYYEQYF
TGTGCCAGCAGCTTCGCATACTACGAGCAGTACTTC
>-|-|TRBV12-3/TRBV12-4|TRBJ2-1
CASSLADNEQFF
TGTGCCAGCAGTTTAGCGGATAATGAGCAGTTCTTC